This T cell receptor (beta chain) was recorded in a study of molecular identifiers for immune sequencing clone quantification. TCRdb re-called the PCR reads with MiXCR, one entry per CDR3 protein. The sample shows around 320,000 distinct CDR3 sequences, about 22% of them seen only once. The CDR3 consists of 13 residues. Germline CDR1 reads SGHAT; CDR2 reads FQNNGV. Trimming removed 5 bases at V and 5 bases at J, with 13 bases between. Sequences were obtained from naive CD8+ T cells from blood, with Jurkat cell RNA spiked in. Subset given: FACS-sorted CD8+CD4-CCR7+CD45RA+ naive T cells. This receptor was obtained from a human donor in good health. Some libraries in this study had Jurkat cell RNA spiked in. V gene TRBV11-2 combines with J gene TRBJ2-7; tentatively, D is TRBD1 (6 bases). The CDR3 is CASSHGTTNEQYF. CDR3 bases: TGTGCCAGCAGCCACGGGACAACCAACGAGCAGTACTTC.